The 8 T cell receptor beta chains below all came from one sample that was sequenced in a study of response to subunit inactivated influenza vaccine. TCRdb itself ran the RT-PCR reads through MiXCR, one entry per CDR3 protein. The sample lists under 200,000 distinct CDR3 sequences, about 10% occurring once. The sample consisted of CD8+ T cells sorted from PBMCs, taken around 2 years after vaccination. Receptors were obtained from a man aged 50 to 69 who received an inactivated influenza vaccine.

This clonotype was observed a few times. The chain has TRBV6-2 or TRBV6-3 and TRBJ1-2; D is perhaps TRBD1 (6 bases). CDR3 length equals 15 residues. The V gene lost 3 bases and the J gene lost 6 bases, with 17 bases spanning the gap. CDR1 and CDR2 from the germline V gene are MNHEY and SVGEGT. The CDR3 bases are TGTGCCAGCAGTTATCTTGCGACAGGTTTGGATGGCTACACCTTC. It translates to CASSYLATGLDGYTF.

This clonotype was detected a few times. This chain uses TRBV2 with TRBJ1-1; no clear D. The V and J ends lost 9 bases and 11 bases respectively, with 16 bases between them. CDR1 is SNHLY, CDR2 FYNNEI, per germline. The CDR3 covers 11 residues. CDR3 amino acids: CASPGAARAFF. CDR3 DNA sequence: TGTGCCAGTCCTGGAGCCGCCAGGGCTTTCTTT.

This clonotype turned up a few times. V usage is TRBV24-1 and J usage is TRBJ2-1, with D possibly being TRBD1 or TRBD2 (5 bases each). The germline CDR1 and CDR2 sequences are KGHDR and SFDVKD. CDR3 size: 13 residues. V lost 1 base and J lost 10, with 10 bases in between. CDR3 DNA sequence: TGTGCCACCAGTGATTTTGGCTGGGGGGAGCAGTTCTTC. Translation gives CATSDFGWGEQFF.

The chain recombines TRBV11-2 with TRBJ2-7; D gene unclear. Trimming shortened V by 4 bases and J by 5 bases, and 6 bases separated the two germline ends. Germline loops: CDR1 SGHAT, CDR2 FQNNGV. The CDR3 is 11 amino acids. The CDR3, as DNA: TGTGCCAGCAGCTCCTCTCACGAGCAGTACTTC. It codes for CASSSSHEQYF.

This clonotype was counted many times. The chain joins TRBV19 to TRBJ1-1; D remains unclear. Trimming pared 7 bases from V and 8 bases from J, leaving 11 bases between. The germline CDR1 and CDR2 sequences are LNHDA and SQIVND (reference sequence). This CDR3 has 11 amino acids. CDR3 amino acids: CASTRFPEAFF. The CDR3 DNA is TGTGCCAGTACCCGGTTCCCCGAAGCTTTCTTT.

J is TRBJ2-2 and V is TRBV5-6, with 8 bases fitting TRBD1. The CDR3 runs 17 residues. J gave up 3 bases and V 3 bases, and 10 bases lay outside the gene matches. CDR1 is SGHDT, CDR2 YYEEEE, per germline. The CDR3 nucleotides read TGTGCCAGCAGCTCGCCCCTGCGGGACAGGTACACCGGGGAGCTGTTTTTT. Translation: CASSSPLRDRYTGELFF.

CDR3 sequence reads: CASSLDRGLTSAGYEQYF. For the CDR3, the DNA is TGTGCCAGCAGCCTGGACAGGGGGCTTACTAGCGCAGGCTACGAGCAGTACTTC. J is TRBJ2-7 and V is TRBV5-6, with 11 bases matching TRBD1. This CDR3 is 18 amino acids long. Unmatched junction bases numbered 15, after V lost 4 bases and J lost 3 bases. Germline CDR1 SGHDT, CDR2 YYEEEE.

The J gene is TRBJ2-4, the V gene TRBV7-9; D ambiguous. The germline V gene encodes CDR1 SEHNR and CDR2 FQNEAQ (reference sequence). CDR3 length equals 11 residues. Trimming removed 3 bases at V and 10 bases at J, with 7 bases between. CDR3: CASSLGEIQYF. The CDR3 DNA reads TGTGCCAGCAGCTTGGGCGAAATTCAGTACTTC. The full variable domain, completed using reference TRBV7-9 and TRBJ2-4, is DTGVSQNPRHKITKRGQNVTFRCDPISEHNRLYWYRQTLGQGPEFLTYFQNEAQLEKSRLLSDRFSAERPKGSFSTLEIQRTEQGDSAMYLCASSLGEIQYFGAGTRLSVL.